This T cell receptor beta chain was sequenced for a study of shared clonotypes between healthy human individuals (dated by TCRdb to the early 2020s). Regarding the research as a whole: The cohort comprised a couple of women and a few men aged 18 to 49 years. Libraries were prepared and TCR repertoires were sequenced by different laboratories using diverse techniques, in order to increase sequencing depth and limit assay-specific biases. Blood TCR repertoires of several healthy adults were deeply sequenced to estimate repertoire size and the extent of clonotype sharing between individuals. Leukapheresis yielded between about 0.85 and 9 billion PBMCs per donor. For each donor, three plates each were used for CD4 naive and CD4 memory, two plates were used for CD8 naive, and one plate was used for CD8 memory.

The investigation overall reported the following: Compared with non-shared clonotypes, the clonotypes found in all four sorted-subset donors had higher generation probabilities. Incomplete sequencing was indicated by rarefaction of sorted-subset datasets, despite the large sequencing depth. Across four donors, approximately 4.9% of naive CD4, roughly 3.5% of naive CD8, under 2.5% of memory CD4, and 0.4% of memory CD8 clonotypes were shared. Only blood was sampled, and tissue TCR repertoires likely differ from those in blood. Naive subsets generally had larger estimated clonotype richness than memory subsets. Because the study included only a small number of donors, the genetic and exposure-history diversity represented was limited. Pairwise subsampling led to the expectation that sequencing depth would affect the degree of clonotype sharing among donors.

The germline V gene supplies CDR1 MDHEN and CDR2 SYDVKM. Trimming removed 7 bases from V and 4 bases from J, leaving 14 bases between the germline ends. The CDR3 spans 13 residues, from the cysteine through the phenylalanine. Of all the DNA, just the CDR3 is kept, 39 bases in frame from base 1. Donors were healthy HIV-negative adults with no recently reported acute infections or vaccinations. Only Caucasian adults living in Nashville, Tennessee, USA were represented among the donors. CD4+ T cells were enriched through magnetic negative selection, after which naive cells were positively selected on CD45RA and the remaining negative fraction served as the memory subset. Blood was collected by leukapheresis, and PBMCs were isolated by Ficoll-Histopaque density gradient centrifugation and then cryopreserved in liquid nitrogen vapor phase. Analytical flow cytometry was used to check the purity and quantity of every magnetically sorted T cell population. Genomic DNA was isolated from each sorted fraction and quantified by UV absorbance on a Nanodrop 2000c.

Using the deep immunoSEQ assay, multiplex PCR amplified TCR CDR3 regions from genomic DNA. For each cell subset, the extracted genomic DNA was distributed evenly across all wells of several immunoSEQ 96-well plates, and each plate served as one replicate. For sorted subsets, roughly 200 ng of genomic DNA, equivalent to around 29,000 T cell genomes, went into each replicate PCR. Purified libraries were quantified with a Qubit 3.0 fluorometer, sized on a Bioanalyzer 2100, and re-quantified with the KAPA Library Quantification kit. Every immunoSEQ 96-well plate was sequenced on a dedicated single-read 150-cycle Illumina NextSeq 550 flow cell. The paper's data handling went like this. Because the immunoSEQ output included only junctional sequences and no quality scores, the filtering could not be the same as the filtering used for full-length reads. To assign V/J genes and CDR3, sequences were annotated using PyIR, a Python wrapper for IgBLAST v1.9, with IMGT germline references. Any read was removed if the V/J assignment was weak (E-value above 1e-6), the CDR3 was missing, or the read contained stop codons, out-of-frame junctions, or ambiguous translated residues. V3J clonotypes were defined as sequences sharing the same inferred V gene, J gene, and CDR3 amino acid sequence. Percentage overlap between repertoires was calculated by dividing the number of shared unique clonotypes by the size of the smaller repertoire. Richness of each repertoire was evaluated using RTK rarefaction, the Chao1 estimator, and Recon v2.1 estimates of unobserved clonotypes. Generation probabilities for all TCRbeta clonotypes obtained by the gDNA method from several donors were computed using OLGA. Held by TCRdb, this immuneACCESS table contains in-frame sequences only and omits some clones. Under half of the omission traces to an unresolved V gene where checked; the cause of the rest is unknown. V, J and clone size reflect that table, while D and trimming were determined from the DNA. In this sample the table shows 2,500,000 or so clones, over 85% of which occur a single time. 0.36% of the sample belongs to the ten largest clones.

Points on this clone: Its antigen has not been determined. Per-base quality was not reported, and no clone a single base away is much larger than it.

The rearranged segments are TRBV28 and TRBJ2-7; possibly the D gene is TRBD2, per 5 matching bases. The sequence derives from a man aged 18 to 35 in good health. Some clones in this sample may be carry-over from other donors' samples. The sequencing input was naive CD4+ T cells from PBMCs. The cell subset or site tag for this specimen amounts to: CD45RA+ positively selected. The CDR3 reads as follows: CASKDWSTYEQYF. The sequence in DNA is TGTGCCAGCAAGGACTGGTCGACGTACGAGCAGTACTTC. When the CDR3 is completed using the reference TRBV28 and TRBJ2-7 genes on either side, the full variable domain is DVKVTQSSRYLVKRTGEKVFLECVQDMDHENMFWYRQDPGLGLRLIYFSYDVKMKEKGDIPEGYSVSREKKERFSLILESASTNQTSMYLCASKDWSTYEQYFGPGTRLTVT.